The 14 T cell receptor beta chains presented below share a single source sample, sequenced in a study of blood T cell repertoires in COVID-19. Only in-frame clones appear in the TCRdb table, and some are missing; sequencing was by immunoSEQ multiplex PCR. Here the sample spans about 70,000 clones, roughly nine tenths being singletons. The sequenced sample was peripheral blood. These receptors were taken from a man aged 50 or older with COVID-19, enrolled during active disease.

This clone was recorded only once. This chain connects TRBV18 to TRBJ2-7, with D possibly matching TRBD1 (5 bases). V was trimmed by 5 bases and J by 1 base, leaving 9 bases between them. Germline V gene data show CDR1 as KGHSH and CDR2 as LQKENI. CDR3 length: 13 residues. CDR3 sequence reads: CASSYRQSYEQYV. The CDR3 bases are TGTGCCAGCTCATATCGACAGTCCTACGAGCAGTACGTC.

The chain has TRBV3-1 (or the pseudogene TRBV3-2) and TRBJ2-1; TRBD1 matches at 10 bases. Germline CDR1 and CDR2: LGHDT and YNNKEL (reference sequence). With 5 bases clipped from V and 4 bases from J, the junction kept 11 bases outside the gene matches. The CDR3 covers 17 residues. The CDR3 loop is CASSSSRGDRGYNEQFF. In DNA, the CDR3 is TGTGCCAGCAGCTCTTCCAGGGGGGACAGGGGTTACAATGAGCAGTTCTTC.

The CDR3 sequence: CASSRSLEGDETQYF. The DNA of the CDR3 is TGTGCCAGTAGCCGCTCGCTAGAGGGGGACGAGACCCAGTACTTC. The chain has TRBV19 and TRBJ2-5, with a possible D match to TRBD1 (6 bases). Trimming pared 6 bases from V and 5 bases from J, leaving 19 bases between. Germline lookup yields CDR1 LNHDA and CDR2 SQIVND (reference sequence). The CDR3 has 15 residues.

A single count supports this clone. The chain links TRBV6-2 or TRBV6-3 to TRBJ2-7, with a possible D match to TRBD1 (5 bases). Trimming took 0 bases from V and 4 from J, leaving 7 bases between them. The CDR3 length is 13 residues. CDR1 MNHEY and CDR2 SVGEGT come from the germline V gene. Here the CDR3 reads CASSYSKGYEQYV. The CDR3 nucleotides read TGTGCCAGCAGTTACTCGAAGGGGTACGAGCAGTACGTC.

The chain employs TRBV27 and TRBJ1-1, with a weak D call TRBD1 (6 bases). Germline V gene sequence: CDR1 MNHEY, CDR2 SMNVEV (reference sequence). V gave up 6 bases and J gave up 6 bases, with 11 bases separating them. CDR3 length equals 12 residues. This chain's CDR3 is CASRSGAAEAFF. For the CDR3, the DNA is TGTGCCAGCAGATCAGGGGCGGCTGAAGCTTTCTTT.

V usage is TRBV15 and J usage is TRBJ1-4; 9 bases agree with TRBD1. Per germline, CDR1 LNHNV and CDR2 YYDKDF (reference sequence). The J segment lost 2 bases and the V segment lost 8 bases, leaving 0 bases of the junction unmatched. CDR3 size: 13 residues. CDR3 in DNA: TGTGCCACCGGGACAGGGACTAATGAAAAACTGTTTTTT. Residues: CATGTGTNEKLFF.

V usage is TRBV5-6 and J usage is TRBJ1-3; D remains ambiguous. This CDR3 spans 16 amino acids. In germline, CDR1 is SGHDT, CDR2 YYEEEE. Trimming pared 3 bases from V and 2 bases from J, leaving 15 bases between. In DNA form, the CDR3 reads TGTGCCAGCAGCTCCCTCGAGGGTGGCACTGGAAACACCATATATTTT. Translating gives CASSSLEGGTGNTIYF.

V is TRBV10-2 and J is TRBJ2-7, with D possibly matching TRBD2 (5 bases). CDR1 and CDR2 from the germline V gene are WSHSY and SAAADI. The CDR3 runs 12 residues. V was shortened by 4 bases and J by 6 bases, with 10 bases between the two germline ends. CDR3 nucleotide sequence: TGCGCCAGCAGTGGAGAGGGTTCCGAGCAGTACGTC. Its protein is CASSGEGSEQYV.

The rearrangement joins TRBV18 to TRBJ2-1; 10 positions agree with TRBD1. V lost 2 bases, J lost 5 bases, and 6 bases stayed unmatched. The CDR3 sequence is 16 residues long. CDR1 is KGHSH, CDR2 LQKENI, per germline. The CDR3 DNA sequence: TGTGCCAGCTCACCAATCCGGGGACAGGGGAACAATGAGCAGTTCTTC. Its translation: CASSPIRGQGNNEQFF. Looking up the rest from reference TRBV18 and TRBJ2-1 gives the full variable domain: NAGVMQNPRHLVRRRGQEARLRCSPMKGHSHVYWYRQLPEEGLKFMVYLQKENIIDESGMPKERFSAEFPKEGPSILRIQQVVRGDSAAYFCASSPIRGQGNNEQFFGPGTRLTVL.

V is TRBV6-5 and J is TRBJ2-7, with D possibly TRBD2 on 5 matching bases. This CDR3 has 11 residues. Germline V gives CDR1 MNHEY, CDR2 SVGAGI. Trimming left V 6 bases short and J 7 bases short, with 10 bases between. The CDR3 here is CASSGVGEQYV. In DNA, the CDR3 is TGTGCCAGCAGCGGGGTCGGGGAGCAGTACGTC.

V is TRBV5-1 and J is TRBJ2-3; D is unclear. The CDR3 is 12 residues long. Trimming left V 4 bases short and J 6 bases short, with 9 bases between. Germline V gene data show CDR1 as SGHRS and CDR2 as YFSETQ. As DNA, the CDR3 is TGCGCCAGCAGCACCGGTGTGGATACGCAGTATTTT. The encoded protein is CASSTGVDTQYF. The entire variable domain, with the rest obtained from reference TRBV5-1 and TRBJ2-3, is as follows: KAGVTQTPRYLIKTRGQQVTLSCSPISGHRSVSWYQQTPGQGLQFLFEYFSETQRNKGNFPGRFSGRQFSNSRSEMNVSTLELGDSALYLCASSTGVDTQYFGPGTRLTVL.

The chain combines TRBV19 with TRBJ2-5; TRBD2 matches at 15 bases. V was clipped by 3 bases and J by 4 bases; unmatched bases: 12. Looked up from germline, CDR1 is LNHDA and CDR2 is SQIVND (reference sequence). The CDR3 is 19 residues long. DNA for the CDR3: TGTGCCAGTAGTATGGGATCTAAGGGACTAGCGGGAGGTCTAGAGACCCAGTACTTC. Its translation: CASSMGSKGLAGGLETQYF.

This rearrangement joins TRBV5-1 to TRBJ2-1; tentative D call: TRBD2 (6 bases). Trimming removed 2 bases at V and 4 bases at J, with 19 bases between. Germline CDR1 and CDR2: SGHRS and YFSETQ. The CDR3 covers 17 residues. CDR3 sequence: CASSLTLPGVGYNEQFF. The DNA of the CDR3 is TGCGCCAGCAGCTTAACCCTTCCGGGAGTGGGTTACAATGAGCAGTTCTTC. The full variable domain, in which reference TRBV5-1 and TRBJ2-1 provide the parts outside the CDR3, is KAGVTQTPRYLIKTRGQQVTLSCSPISGHRSVSWYQQTPGQGLQFLFEYFSETQRNKGNFPGRFSGRQFSNSRSEMNVSTLELGDSALYLCASSLTLPGVGYNEQFFGPGTRLTVL.

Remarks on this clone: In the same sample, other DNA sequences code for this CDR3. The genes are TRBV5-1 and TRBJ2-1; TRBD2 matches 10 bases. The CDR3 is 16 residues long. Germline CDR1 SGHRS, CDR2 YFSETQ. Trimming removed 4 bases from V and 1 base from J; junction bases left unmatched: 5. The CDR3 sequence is CASSSGLAVSYNEQFF. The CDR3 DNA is TGCGCCAGCAGCAGCGGACTAGCGGTATCCTACAATGAGCAGTTCTTC.